These T cell receptor beta chains were read from a single sample in a study of identical twins. In TCRdb, the 5' RACE reads were re-called with MiXCR into one record per CDR3 protein. The repertoire holds around 250,000 distinct CDR3 sequences, with about 8% as singletons. The sample also formed part of further work on yellow fever vaccine responses in identical twins.

Sample: CD8+ T cells sorted from blood. The receptors originated from a woman under 30 in good health. CDR3s include the opening cysteine and the closing phenylalanine or tryptophan. The order of the fields is V gene, J gene, CDR3 protein.

V gene: TRBV28; J gene: TRBJ2-3; CDR3 protein: CASSSLTDTQYF
V gene: TRBV20-1; J gene: TRBJ2-3; CDR3 protein: CSADGFGHGDTQYF
V gene: TRBV7-9; J gene: TRBJ2-2; CDR3 protein: CASSLEESRSGELFF
V gene: TRBV3-1; J gene: TRBJ2-7; CDR3 protein: CASSQDLGGGPYEQYF
V gene: TRBV20-1; J gene: TRBJ1-3; CDR3 protein: CSAQAGAAGNTIYF
V gene: TRBV20-1; J gene: TRBJ2-1; CDR3 protein: CSASEDFPGLVSNEQFF
V gene: TRBV13; J gene: TRBJ2-1; CDR3 protein: CASSFSLWGASYNEQFF
V gene: TRBV27; J gene: TRBJ1-2; CDR3 protein: CASSSYLGGYTF
V gene: TRBV5-1; J gene: TRBJ2-7; CDR3 protein: CASSLEVFDNYEQYF
V gene: TRBV7-6; J gene: TRBJ2-6; CDR3 protein: CASSPTTGDYSGANVLTF
V gene: TRBV7-6; J gene: TRBJ1-4; CDR3 protein: CASSLIFSGAGNEKLFF
V gene: TRBV4-2; J gene: TRBJ1-5; CDR3 protein: CASSQDQSAAQPQHF
V gene: TRBV12-3/TRBV12-4; J gene: TRBJ2-2; CDR3 protein: CASTPGQGNGELFF
V gene: TRBV6-5; J gene: TRBJ2-7; CDR3 protein: CASSFGQGYIYEQYF
V gene: TRBV24-1; J gene: TRBJ2-7; CDR3 protein: CATSDSGEQYF
V gene: TRBV5-1; J gene: TRBJ2-7; CDR3 protein: CASSPDRGLSHEQYF
V gene: TRBV14; J gene: TRBJ2-2; CDR3 protein: CASSQPGQGAGELFF
V gene: TRBV7-9; J gene: TRBJ2-5; CDR3 protein: CASSFPRDLPYRETQYF
V gene: TRBV4-2; J gene: TRBJ2-1; CDR3 protein: CASRSTSGRSYNEQFF
V gene: TRBV4-1; J gene: TRBJ1-1; CDR3 protein: CASSQDSDLGTEAFF
V gene: TRBV10-2; J gene: TRBJ2-2; CDR3 protein: CATSEAGELFF
V gene: TRBV7-9; J gene: TRBJ2-7; CDR3 protein: CASSDIGQGAYEQYF
V gene: TRBV6-2/TRBV6-3; J gene: TRBJ2-7; CDR3 protein: CASSKQRDTTYEQYF